This T cell receptor (beta chain) comes out of a study of cytomegalovirus exposure and HLA in healthy donors. Study-wide context: Ancestry clustering placed more than 65% of around 400 genotyped donors in the Caucasian-associated cluster.

The CDR3 has 12 residues. Germline V gene lookup returns CDR1 ENHRY and CDR2 SYGVKD. V was trimmed by 8 bases and J by 6 bases, leaving 13 bases between them. Study observations and caveats: Presence/absence results assume similar sequencing depth per donor, which may not hold.

Concerning this clone: What it binds is unknown.

PCR was performed using 60 Vbeta and 13 Jbeta primers. Repertoires were generated with immunoSEQ multiplex PCR, while TCRdb's copy carries only in-frame clones and drops some. The sample consists of over 100,000 clones, 84% of them appearing once. Sequencing was carried out using PBMCs. J is TRBJ1-1 and V is TRBV10-3; perhaps TRBD1 as D (6 bases). The TCR was taken from a woman between 18 and 29 years old in good health and CMV-seropositive. The CDR3 loop reads CAIGGGGPEAFF. CDR3 sequence (DNA): TGTGCCATCGGAGGGGGGGGACCTGAAGCTTTCTTT.